The text below deals with one T cell receptor (beta chain). This sample is part of a study of technical replicates of blood from four donors. Data came from immunoSEQ multiplex PCR; TCRdb stores just in-frame clones and leaves some out. The sample has under 90,000 clones, 96% seen once. This receptor was taken from a human donor in good health. Sequencing was done on a sample of T cells isolated from PBMCs.

In nucleotides, the CDR3 is TGTGCCAGCAGTTTAAGGGAGATCGGGGAGCTGTTTTTT. Translating it yields CASSLREIGELFF. V gene TRBV28 combines with J gene TRBJ2-2; D possibly corresponds to TRBD2 (5 bases). The CDR3 is made up of 13 amino acids. Germline loops: CDR1 MDHEN, CDR2 SYDVKM. V was cut by 2 bases and J by 7 bases, with 8 bases left in between. The whole variable domain, remainder taken from reference TRBV28 and TRBJ2-2, is DVKVTQSSRYLVKRTGEKVFLECVQDMDHENMFWYRQDPGLGLRLIYFSYDVKMKEKGDIPEGYSVSREKKERFSLILESASTNQTSMYLCASSLREIGELFFGEGSRLTVL.